Below, 15 T cell receptor beta chains from the same sample are listed, as sequenced in a study of blood T cell repertoires in COVID-19. Using immunoSEQ multiplex PCR, the repertoire was profiled, and TCRdb retains in-frame clones only, with some absent. The sample includes 200,000 to 250,000 clones, 86% of them seen just once. The sequencing sample was made of peripheral blood. Every receptor here comes from a man aged 55 to 70 with acute or convalescent COVID-19.

This chain joins TRBV7-3 and TRBJ1-5; D is possibly TRBD1 (6 bases). Germline CDR1 reads SGHTA; CDR2 reads FQGTGA. V dropped 5 bases and J dropped 5 bases, with 10 bases sitting between them. CDR3 length: 13 amino acids. CDR3 bases: TGTGCCAGCAGCCTCAACAGGGATCAGCCCCAGCATTTT. Its protein is CASSLNRDQPQHF.

This rearrangement joins TRBV11-2 to TRBJ2-7; D may be TRBD2 (6 bases). Germline CDR1 and CDR2: SGHAT and FQNNGV. The CDR3 is 13 residues long. Trimming took 6 bases from V and 2 from J, leaving 11 bases between them. CDR3 sequence (DNA): TGTGCCAGCAGTGTTAGCGGCGCCTACGAGCAGTACTTC. This translates into CASSVSGAYEQYF. Based on the CDR3 plus reference TRBV11-2 and TRBJ2-7, the full variable domain is EAGVAQSPRYKIIEKRQSVAFWCNPISGHATLYWYQQILGQGPKLLIQFQNNGVVDDSQLPKDRFSAERLKGVDSTLKIQPAKLEDSAVYLCASSVSGAYEQYFGPGTRLTVT.

This clone was counted once. The V gene is TRBV12-5, the J gene TRBJ1-1; TRBD1 is a possible D gene (5 bases). V lost 1 base and J 8 bases, leaving 8 bases between the germline ends. This CDR3 is built from 12 residues. From germline, CDR1 is LGHNT and CDR2 FRNRAP. CDR3 residues: CASGLGKGEAFF. The CDR3 DNA sequence: TGTGCTAGTGGTTTGGGAAAGGGGGAAGCTTTCTTT.

The chain links TRBV12-3 or TRBV12-4 to TRBJ1-2; D perhaps matches TRBD1 (6 bases). Trimming took 7 bases from V and 5 from J, leaving 14 bases between them. The CDR3 loop spans 13 amino acids. CDR3 residues: CASKPDRFYGYTF. In DNA form, the CDR3 reads TGTGCCAGCAAACCAGACAGGTTTTATGGCTACACCTTC.

V and J are TRBV19 and TRBJ2-7; unclear D gene. Trimming shortened V by 3 bases and J by 0 bases, and 6 bases separated the two germline ends. Germline lookup yields CDR1 LNHDA and CDR2 SQIVND (reference sequence). The CDR3 sequence is 13 residues long. CDR3 nucleotides: TGTGCCAGTAGTATCGGTAGCTCCTACGAGCAGTACTTC. Translation gives CASSIGSSYEQYF.

This chain uses TRBV3-1 (or the pseudogene TRBV3-2) with TRBJ1-3, with D unresolved. The CDR3 consists of 12 residues. The V gene's germline CDR1 is LGHDT and CDR2 YNNKEL (reference sequence). V lost 1 base to trimming and J lost 8 bases, with 6 bases between them. The DNA of the CDR3 is TGTGCCAGCAGCCAAGTCGGAGACACCATATATTTT. Translation gives CASSQVGDTIYF.

V and J are TRBV7-9 and TRBJ1-1; TRBD1 matches 8 bases. Per the germline V gene, CDR1 is SEHNR and CDR2 is FQNEAQ (reference sequence). The CDR3 totals 15 residues. Trimming cost V 6 bases and J 2 bases; bases outside gene matches: 8. CDR3 sequence (DNA): TGTGCCAGCAGACCCTCCAGGGGGCTTAACACTGAAGCTTTCTTT. Translated, it gives CASRPSRGLNTEAFF.

This clone was picked up a small number of times. The chain joins TRBV7-6 to TRBJ1-6; D gene ambiguous. The V and J ends lost 0 bases and 10 bases respectively, with 4 bases between them. The germline gives CDR1 SGHVS, CDR2 FNYEAQ. The CDR3 length is 12 residues. CDR3 loop: CASSLAGSPLHF. In DNA form, the CDR3 reads TGTGCCAGCAGCTTAGCGGGCTCACCCCTCCACTTT.

The chain combines TRBV5-1 with TRBJ2-7, with TRBD2 matching 7 bases. Germline lookup yields CDR1 SGHRS and CDR2 YFSETQ. J was trimmed by 1 base and V by 4 bases; bases with no gene match: 8. The CDR3 runs to 15 residues. Written as DNA, the CDR3 is TGCGCCAGCAGCCCGTTACCTAGCGGATCCTACGAGCAGTACTTC. It codes for CASSPLPSGSYEQYF. Complete variable domain (other parts from reference TRBV5-1 and TRBJ2-7): KAGVTQTPRYLIKTRGQQVTLSCSPISGHRSVSWYQQTPGQGLQFLFEYFSETQRNKGNFPGRFSGRQFSNSRSEMNVSTLELGDSALYLCASSPLPSGSYEQYFGPGTRLTVT.

This chain joins TRBV11-3 and TRBJ2-2, with D possibly being TRBD2 (5 bases). Trimming stripped 4 bases from V and 4 bases from J, with 16 bases between. Per the germline V gene, CDR1 is SGHNT and CDR2 is YENEEA. The CDR3 has 16 residues. The CDR3 protein is CASSSGGTLGTGELFF. CDR3 DNA sequence: TGTGCCAGCAGCTCCGGAGGTACCCTGGGCACCGGGGAGCTGTTTTTT.

The CDR3 nucleotides read TGTGCCAGCAGAAGAGACAGTTATTATCAGCCCCAGCATTTT. It translates to CASRRDSYYQPQHF. The chain has TRBV6-5 and TRBJ1-5; a possible D gene is TRBD1 (5 bases). CDR3 length: 14 residues. CDR1 is MNHEY and CDR2 is SVGAGI in the germline V gene. Trimming left V 6 bases short and J 5 bases short, with 14 bases between.

V gene TRBV4-3 combines with J gene TRBJ2-3, with 7 bases identical to TRBD2. CDR3 size: 15 residues. Germline V gene lookup returns CDR1 LGHNA and CDR2 YSLEER. V dropped 1 base and J dropped 4; count of bases not matched to a gene: 5. The CDR3 is CASSQGAGEADTQYF. The CDR3 nucleotides read TGCGCCAGCAGCCAAGGGGCGGGAGAGGCAGATACGCAGTATTTT.

CDR3: CASSLGEEIQAFF. The CDR3 bases are TGTGCCAGCAGCTTAGGAGAGGAAATTCAAGCTTTCTTT. The rearrangement joins TRBV7-9 to TRBJ1-1, with no clear D. The CDR3 runs to 13 residues. CDR1 SEHNR and CDR2 FQNEAQ come from the germline V gene (reference sequence). V was pared by 1 base and J by 9 bases, with 12 bases between.

This chain uses TRBV25-1 with TRBJ2-5; D unclear. V lost 6 bases to trimming and J lost 4 bases, with 9 bases between them. CDR3 size: 12 residues. The germline gives CDR1 MGHDK, CDR2 SYGVNS. The CDR3 sequence: CASRRVGETQYF. DNA of the CDR3: TGTGCCAGCAGGCGAGTTGGAGAGACCCAGTACTTC.

This chain connects TRBV5-1 to TRBJ2-2, with D unresolved. The CDR3 totals 16 residues. Trimming pared 0 bases from V and 6 bases from J, leaving 15 bases between. CDR1 is SGHRS, CDR2 YFSETQ, per germline. The CDR3 protein is CASSLGGSTPPGELFF. DNA for the CDR3: TGCGCCAGCAGCTTGGGAGGTAGCACCCCCCCCGGGGAGCTGTTTTTT. The full variable domain, its missing parts supplied by reference TRBV5-1 and TRBJ2-2, is KAGVTQTPRYLIKTRGQQVTLSCSPISGHRSVSWYQQTPGQGLQFLFEYFSETQRNKGNFPGRFSGRQFSNSRSEMNVSTLELGDSALYLCASSLGGSTPPGELFFGEGSRLTVL.